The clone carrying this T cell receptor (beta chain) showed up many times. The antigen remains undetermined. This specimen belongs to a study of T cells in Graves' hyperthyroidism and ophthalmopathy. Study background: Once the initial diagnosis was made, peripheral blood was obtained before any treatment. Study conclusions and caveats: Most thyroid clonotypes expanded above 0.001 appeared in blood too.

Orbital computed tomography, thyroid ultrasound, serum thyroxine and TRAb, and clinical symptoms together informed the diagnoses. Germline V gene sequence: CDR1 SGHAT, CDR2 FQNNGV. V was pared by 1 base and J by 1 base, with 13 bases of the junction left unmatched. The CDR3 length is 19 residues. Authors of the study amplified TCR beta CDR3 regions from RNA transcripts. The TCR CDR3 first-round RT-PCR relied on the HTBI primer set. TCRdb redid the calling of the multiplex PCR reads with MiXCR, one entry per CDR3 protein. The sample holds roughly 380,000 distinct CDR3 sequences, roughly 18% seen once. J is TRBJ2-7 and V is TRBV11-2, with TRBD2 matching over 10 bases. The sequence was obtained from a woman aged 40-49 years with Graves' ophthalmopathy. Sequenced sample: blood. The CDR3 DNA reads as TGTGCCAGCAGCTTAGGTCTTAGCGGGAGGAGGATATTTTCCTACGAGCAGTACTTC. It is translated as CASSLGLSGRRIFSYEQYF. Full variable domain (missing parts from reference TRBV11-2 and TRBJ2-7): EAGVAQSPRYKIIEKRQSVAFWCNPISGHATLYWYQQILGQGPKLLIQFQNNGVVDDSQLPKDRFSAERLKGVDSTLKIQPAKLEDSAVYLCASSLGLSGRRIFSYEQYFGPGTRLTVT.